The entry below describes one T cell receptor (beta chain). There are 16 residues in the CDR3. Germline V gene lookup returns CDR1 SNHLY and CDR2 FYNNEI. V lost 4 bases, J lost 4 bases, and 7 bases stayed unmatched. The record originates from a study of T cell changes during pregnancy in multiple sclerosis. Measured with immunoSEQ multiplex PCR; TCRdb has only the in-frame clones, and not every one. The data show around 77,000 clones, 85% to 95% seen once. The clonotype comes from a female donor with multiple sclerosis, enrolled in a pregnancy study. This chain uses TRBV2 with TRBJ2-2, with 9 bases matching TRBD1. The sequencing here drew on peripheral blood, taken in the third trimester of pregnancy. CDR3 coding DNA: TGTGCCAGCAGTGCCCAAGGGACAGGGATCACCGGGGAGCTGTTTTTT. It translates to CASSAQGTGITGELFF. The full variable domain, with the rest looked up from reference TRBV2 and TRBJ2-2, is EPEVTQTPSHQVTQMGQEVILRCVPISNHLYFYWYRQILGQKVEFLVSFYNNEISEKSEIFDDQFSVERPDGSNFTLKIRSTKLEDSAMYFCASSAQGTGITGELFFGEGSRLTVL.